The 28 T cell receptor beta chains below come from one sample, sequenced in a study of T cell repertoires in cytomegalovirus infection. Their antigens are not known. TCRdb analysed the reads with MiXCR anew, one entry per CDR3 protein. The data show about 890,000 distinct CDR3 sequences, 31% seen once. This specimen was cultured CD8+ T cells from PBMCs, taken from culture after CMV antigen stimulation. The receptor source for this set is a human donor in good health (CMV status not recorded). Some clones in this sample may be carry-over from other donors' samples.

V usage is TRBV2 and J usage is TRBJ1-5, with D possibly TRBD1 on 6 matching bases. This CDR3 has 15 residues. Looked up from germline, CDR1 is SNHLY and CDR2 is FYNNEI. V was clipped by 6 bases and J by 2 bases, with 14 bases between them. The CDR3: CASRTDSTGNQPQHF. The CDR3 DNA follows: TGTGCCAGCAGGACGGACAGCACGGGCAATCAGCCCCAGCATTTT.

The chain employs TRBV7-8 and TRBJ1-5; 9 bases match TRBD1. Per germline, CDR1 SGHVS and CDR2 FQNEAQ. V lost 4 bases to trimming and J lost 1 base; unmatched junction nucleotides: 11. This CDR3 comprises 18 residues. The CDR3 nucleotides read TGTGCCAGCAGCTCCCTAGCCGGGACAGGGTTAAGCAATCAGCCCCAGCATTTT. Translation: CASSSLAGTGLSNQPQHF. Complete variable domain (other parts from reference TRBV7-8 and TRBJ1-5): GAGVSQSPRYKVAKRGQDVALRCDPISGHVSLFWYQQALGQGPEFLTYFQNEAQLDKSGLPSDRFFAERPEGSVSTLKIQRTQQEDSAVYLCASSSLAGTGLSNQPQHFGDGTRLSIL.

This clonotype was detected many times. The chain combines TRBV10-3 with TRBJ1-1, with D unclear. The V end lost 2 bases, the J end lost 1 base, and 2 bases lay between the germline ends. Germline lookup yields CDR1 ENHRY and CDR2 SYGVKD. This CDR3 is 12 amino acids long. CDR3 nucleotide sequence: TGTGCCATCAGTGAGGGGAACACTGAAGCTTTCTTT. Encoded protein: CAISEGNTEAFF.

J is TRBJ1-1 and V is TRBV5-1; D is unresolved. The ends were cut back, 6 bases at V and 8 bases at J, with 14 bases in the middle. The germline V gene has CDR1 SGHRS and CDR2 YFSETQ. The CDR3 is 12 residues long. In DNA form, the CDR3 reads TGCGCCAGCAATGGCGCAGCACCCGAAGCTTTCTTT. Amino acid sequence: CASNGAAPEAFF. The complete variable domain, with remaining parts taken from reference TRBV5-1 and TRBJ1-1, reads KAGVTQTPRYLIKTRGQQVTLSCSPISGHRSVSWYQQTPGQGLQFLFEYFSETQRNKGNFPGRFSGRQFSNSRSEMNVSTLELGDSALYLCASNGAAPEAFFGQGTRLTVV.

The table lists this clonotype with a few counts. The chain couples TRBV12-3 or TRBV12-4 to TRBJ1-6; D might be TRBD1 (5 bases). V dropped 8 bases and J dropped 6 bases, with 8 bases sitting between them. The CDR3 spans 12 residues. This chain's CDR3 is CASQGGNSPLHF. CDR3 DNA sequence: TGTGCCAGCCAGGGCGGTAATTCACCCCTCCACTTT.

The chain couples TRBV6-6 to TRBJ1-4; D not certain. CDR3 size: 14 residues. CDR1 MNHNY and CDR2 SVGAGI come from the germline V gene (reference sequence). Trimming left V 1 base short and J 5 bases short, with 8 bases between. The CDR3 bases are TGTGCCAGCAGTTACTACGGCCTCAATGAAAAACTGTTTTTT. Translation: CASSYYGLNEKLFF.

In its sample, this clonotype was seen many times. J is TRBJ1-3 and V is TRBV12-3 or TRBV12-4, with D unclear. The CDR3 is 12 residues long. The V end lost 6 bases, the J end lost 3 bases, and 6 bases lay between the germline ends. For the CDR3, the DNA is TGTGCCAGCAGCCCCATTGGAAACACCATATATTTT. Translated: CASSPIGNTIYF.

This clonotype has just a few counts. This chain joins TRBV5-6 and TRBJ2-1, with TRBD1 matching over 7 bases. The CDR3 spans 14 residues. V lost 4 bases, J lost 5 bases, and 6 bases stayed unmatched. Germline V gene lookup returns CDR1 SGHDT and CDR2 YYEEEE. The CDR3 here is CASSQGTAHNEQFF. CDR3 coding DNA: TGTGCCAGCAGCCAGGGGACAGCCCACAATGAGCAGTTCTTC.

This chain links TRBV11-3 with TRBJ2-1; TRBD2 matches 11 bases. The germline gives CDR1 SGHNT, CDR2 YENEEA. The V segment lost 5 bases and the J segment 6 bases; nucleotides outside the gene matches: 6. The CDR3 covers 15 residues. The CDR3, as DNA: TGTGCCAGCAGCCAATTTAGCGGGGGGGCCAATGAGCAGTTCTTC. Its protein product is CASSQFSGGANEQFF.

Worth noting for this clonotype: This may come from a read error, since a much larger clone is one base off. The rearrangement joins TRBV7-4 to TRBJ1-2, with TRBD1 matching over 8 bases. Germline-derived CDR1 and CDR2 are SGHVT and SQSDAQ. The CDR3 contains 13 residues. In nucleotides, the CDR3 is TGTGCCAGCAGCTTAGAGACAGGGGATGGCTGCACCTTC. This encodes CASSLETGDGCTF.

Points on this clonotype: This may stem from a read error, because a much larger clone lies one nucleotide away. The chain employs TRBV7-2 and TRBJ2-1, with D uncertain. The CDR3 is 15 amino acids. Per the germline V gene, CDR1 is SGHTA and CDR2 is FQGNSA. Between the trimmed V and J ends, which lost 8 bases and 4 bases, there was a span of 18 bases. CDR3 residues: CASGFGFYAYNEQFF. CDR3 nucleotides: TGTGCCAGCGGATTCGGCTTCTACGCTTACAATGAGCAGTTCTTC.

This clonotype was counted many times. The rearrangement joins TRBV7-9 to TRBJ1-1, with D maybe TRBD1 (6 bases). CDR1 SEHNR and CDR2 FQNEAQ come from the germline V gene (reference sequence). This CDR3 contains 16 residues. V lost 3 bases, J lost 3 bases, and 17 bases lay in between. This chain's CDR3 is CASSFRTARGDTEAFF. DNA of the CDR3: TGTGCCAGCAGCTTCCGGACAGCCCGGGGGGACACTGAAGCTTTCTTT.

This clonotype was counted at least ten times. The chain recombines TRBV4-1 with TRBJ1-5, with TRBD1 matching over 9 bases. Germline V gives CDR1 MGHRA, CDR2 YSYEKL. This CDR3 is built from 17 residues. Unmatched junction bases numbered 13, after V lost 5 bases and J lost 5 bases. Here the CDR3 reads CASSAGTGKTSDQPQHF. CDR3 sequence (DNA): TGCGCCAGCAGCGCTGGGACAGGGAAAACATCGGATCAGCCCCAGCATTTT.

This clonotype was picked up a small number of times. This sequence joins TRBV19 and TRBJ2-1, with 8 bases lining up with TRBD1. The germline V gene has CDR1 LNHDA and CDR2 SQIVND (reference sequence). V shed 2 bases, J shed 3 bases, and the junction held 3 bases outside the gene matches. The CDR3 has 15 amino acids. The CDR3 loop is CASSIPGTGYNEQFF. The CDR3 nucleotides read TGTGCCAGTAGTATACCCGGGACAGGCTACAATGAGCAGTTCTTC.

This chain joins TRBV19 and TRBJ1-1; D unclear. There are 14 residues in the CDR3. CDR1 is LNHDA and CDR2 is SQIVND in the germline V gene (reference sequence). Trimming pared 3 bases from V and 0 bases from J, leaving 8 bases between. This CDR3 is CASSILLMNTEAFF. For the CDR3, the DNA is TGTGCCAGTAGTATTCTCCTCATGAACACTGAAGCTTTCTTT.

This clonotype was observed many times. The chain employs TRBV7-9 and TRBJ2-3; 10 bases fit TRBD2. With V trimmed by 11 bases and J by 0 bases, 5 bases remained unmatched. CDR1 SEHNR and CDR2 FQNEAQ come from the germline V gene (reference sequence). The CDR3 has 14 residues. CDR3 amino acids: CALEGLASTDTQYF. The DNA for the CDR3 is TGTGCCCTCGAGGGACTAGCGAGCACAGATACGCAGTATTTT.

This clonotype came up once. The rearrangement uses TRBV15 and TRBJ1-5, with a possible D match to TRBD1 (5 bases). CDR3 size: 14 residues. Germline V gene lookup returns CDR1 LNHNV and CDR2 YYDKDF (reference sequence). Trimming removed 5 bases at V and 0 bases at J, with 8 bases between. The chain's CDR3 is CATSLTDSNQPQHF. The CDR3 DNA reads TGTGCCACCAGCCTGACAGATAGCAATCAGCCCCAGCATTTT.

The CDR3 DNA sequence: TGTGCCAGTAGTATTGGGGACAGGGACAGTGACATTCAGTACTTC. It translates to CASSIGDRDSDIQYF. This chain connects TRBV19 to TRBJ2-4, with 9 bases that match TRBD1. CDR3 length: 15 residues. The V gene end was trimmed by 3 bases and the J gene end by 8 bases; junction bases not matched to a gene: 8. Germline V gene data show CDR1 as LNHDA and CDR2 as SQIVND (reference sequence).

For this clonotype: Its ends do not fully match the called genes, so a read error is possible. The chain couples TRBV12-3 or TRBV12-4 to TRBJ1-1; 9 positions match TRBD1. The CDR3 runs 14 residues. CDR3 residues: CATSWTGVNTEAFF. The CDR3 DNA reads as TGTGCCACCAGTTGGACAGGGGTGAACACTGAAGCTTTCTTT.

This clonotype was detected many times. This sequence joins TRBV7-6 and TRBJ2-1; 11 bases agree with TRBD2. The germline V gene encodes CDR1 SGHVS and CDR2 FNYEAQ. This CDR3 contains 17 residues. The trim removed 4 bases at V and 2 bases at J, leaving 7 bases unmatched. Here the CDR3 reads CASSSLLAGDPYNEQFF. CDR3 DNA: TGTGCCAGCAGCTCCCTACTAGCGGGGGACCCCTACAATGAGCAGTTCTTC.

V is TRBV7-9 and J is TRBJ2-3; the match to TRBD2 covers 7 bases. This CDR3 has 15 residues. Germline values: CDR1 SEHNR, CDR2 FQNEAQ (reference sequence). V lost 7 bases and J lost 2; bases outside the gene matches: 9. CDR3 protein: CASIPYSGDTDTQYF. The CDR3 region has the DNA TGTGCCAGCATACCCTACAGCGGGGACACAGATACGCAGTATTTT.

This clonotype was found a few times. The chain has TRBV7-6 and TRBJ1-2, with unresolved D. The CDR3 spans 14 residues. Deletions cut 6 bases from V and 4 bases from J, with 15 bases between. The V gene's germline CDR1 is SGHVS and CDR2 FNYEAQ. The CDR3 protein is CASSPPILGYGYTF. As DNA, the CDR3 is TGTGCCAGCAGTCCACCCATACTGGGCTATGGCTACACCTTC.

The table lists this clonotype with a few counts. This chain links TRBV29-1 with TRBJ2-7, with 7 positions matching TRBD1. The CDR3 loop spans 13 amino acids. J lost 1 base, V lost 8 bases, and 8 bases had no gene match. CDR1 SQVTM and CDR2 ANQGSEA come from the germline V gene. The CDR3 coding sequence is TGCAGCACCTTCAGACAGGGTTCCTACGAGCAGTACTTC. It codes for CSTFRQGSYEQYF.

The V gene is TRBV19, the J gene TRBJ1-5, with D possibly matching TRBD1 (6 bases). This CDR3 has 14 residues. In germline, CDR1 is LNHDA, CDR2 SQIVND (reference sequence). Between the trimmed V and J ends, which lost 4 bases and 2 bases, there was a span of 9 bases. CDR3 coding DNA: TGTGCCAGTAGTAACAGGGAAGGCAATCAGCCCCAGCATTTT. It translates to CASSNREGNQPQHF.

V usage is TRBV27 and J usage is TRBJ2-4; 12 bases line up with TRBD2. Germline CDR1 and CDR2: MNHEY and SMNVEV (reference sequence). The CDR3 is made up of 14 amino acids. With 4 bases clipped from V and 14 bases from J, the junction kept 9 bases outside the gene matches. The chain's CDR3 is CASSWTSGASKEYF. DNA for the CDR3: TGTGCCAGCAGTTGGACTAGCGGGGCATCGAAAGAGTACTTC.

The CDR3 spells CASGGQGSYSYNSPLHF. For the CDR3, the DNA is TGTGCCAGCGGAGGACAGGGAAGTTACTCCTATAATTCACCCCTCCACTTT. The V and J genes are TRBV6-5 and TRBJ1-6, with TRBD1 identical over 8 bases. The V and J ends lost 8 bases and 0 bases, in that order; junction bases with no gene match: 9. The CDR3 is made up of 17 amino acids. Germline CDR1 is MNHEY and CDR2 is SVGAGI.

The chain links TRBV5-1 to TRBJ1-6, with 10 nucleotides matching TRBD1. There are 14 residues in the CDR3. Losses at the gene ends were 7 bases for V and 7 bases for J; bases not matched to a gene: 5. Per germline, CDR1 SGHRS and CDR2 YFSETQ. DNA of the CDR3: TGCGCCAGCGCTCCGGGACAGGGGAATTCACCCCTCCACTTT. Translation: CASAPGQGNSPLHF. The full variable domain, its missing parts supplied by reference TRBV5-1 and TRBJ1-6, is KAGVTQTPRYLIKTRGQQVTLSCSPISGHRSVSWYQQTPGQGLQFLFEYFSETQRNKGNFPGRFSGRQFSNSRSEMNVSTLELGDSALYLCASAPGQGNSPLHFGNGTRLTVT.

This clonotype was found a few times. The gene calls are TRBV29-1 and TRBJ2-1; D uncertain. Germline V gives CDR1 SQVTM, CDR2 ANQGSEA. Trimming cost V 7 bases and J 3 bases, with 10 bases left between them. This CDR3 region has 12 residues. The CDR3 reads CSGRLIYNEQFF. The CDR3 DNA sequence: TGCAGCGGTAGACTGATCTACAATGAGCAGTTCTTC.